This paragraph reports one T cell receptor (beta chain). This table comes from immunoSEQ multiplex PCR, and its TCRdb copy is limited to in-frame clones, with some not included. The sample has some 80,000 clones, about 86% seen once; the top ten hold 18%. The data originate from a study of blood T cell repertoires in COVID-19. With V trimmed by 0 bases and J by 3 bases, 2 bases remained unmatched. The germline gives CDR1 SGHRS, CDR2 YFSETQ. The CDR3 runs to 15 residues. The clonotype was recovered from a human donor in a cohort sampled during active COVID-19. Sequencing was done on a sample of peripheral blood. The J gene is TRBJ1-1, the V gene TRBV5-1, with 10 bases identical to TRBD1. As DNA, the CDR3 is TGCGCCAGCAGCTTGGTCGGGACAGGGGACACTGAAGCTTTCTTT. Translating gives CASSLVGTGDTEAFF.